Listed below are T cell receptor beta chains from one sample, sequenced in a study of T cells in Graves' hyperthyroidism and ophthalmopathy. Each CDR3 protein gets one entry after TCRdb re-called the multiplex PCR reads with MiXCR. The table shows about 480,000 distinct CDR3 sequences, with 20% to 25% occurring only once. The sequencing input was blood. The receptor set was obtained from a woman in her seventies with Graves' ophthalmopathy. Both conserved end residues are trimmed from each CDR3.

CDR3aa: ASSLGSAEAF
v_gene: TRBV28

CDR3aa: ASTGQDSYEQY
v_gene: TRBV10-1

CDR3aa: ASSVSGHSTDTQY
v_gene: TRBV2

CDR3aa: ASSPLLFGAANTGELF
v_gene: TRBV5-1

CDR3aa: ASKKARDTGELF
v_gene: TRBV12-3/TRBV12-4

CDR3aa: AWSVYRTAEKLF
v_gene: TRBV30

CDR3aa: ASSKTGITYEQY
v_gene: TRBV19

CDR3aa: ATSDSSGRVDNEQF
v_gene: TRBV24-1

CDR3aa: ASSIDTNTEAF
v_gene: TRBV5-1

CDR3aa: ASSERLADIQY
v_gene: TRBV6-1

CDR3aa: SASWVNPNEQF
v_gene: TRBV20-1

CDR3aa: ASSLSTGKTYEQY
v_gene: TRBV5-1

CDR3aa: ASSYRVGPEAF
v_gene: TRBV6-5

CDR3aa: ASSESYAAF
v_gene: TRBV25-1

CDR3aa: ASSFPGTDMNTEAF
v_gene: TRBV28

CDR3aa: ASSPGGQLNTEAF
v_gene: TRBV3-1

CDR3aa: AISESDRAGYT
v_gene: TRBV10-3

CDR3aa: ASSPSGQGDEQY
v_gene: TRBV18

CDR3aa: SARVKREQYLWDTQY
v_gene: TRBV20-1

CDR3aa: ASSPQGSSGTQETQY
v_gene: TRBV18

CDR3aa: SATPGSEKLF
v_gene: TRBV20-1

CDR3aa: ASSAGHRTEAF
v_gene: TRBV19

CDR3aa: ASSRQNTGELF
v_gene: TRBV5-1

CDR3aa: ASGEYWYEQY
v_gene: TRBV27

CDR3aa: ASSLWTENTEAF
v_gene: TRBV28

CDR3aa: ASSLQTGWLNEQF
v_gene: TRBV5-5

CDR3aa: ASGPRTGQETQY
v_gene: TRBV12-5

CDR3aa: SAKPGPGNTIY
v_gene: TRBV20-1

CDR3aa: ASSGTPGGGNQPQH
v_gene: TRBV19

CDR3aa: SASKGLSNEQF
v_gene: TRBV20-1

CDR3aa: SVEAQDRGAYGYT
v_gene: TRBV29-1

CDR3aa: ASSLSGQHYEQY
v_gene: TRBV11-2

CDR3aa: ASSERTSGRTDTQY
v_gene: TRBV5-1

CDR3aa: ASSLLGTGKDEQY
v_gene: TRBV5-4

CDR3aa: ATSDRGRSNYGYT
v_gene: TRBV24-1

CDR3aa: ASSLDRQGDTQY
v_gene: TRBV11-2

CDR3aa: ASSQGGFGTGELF
v_gene: TRBV4-3

CDR3aa: ASSATGNEQF
v_gene: TRBV9

CDR3aa: ASSGRDRWRELF
v_gene: TRBV2

CDR3aa: SARRMNSGRTNEQF
v_gene: TRBV20-1